A selection of T cell receptor beta chains follows, all from one sample in a study of T cell responses to AZD1222 COVID-19 vaccine. The data were produced by immunoSEQ multiplex PCR, yet TCRdb's version contains in-frame clones alone and is incomplete. The sample lists approximately 88,000 clones, about 89% occurring once. The material sequenced was peripheral blood, taken 28 days after the second AZD1222 dose. These receptors came from an adult who received the AZD1222 COVID-19 vaccine. The CDR3 runs from the conserved cysteine through the conserved F or W.

TRBV6-5,16,TRBJ1-2,CASSYSMSGTGYGYTF
TRBV2,14,TRBJ2-3,CACGTQTSTDTQYF
TRBV6-1,15,TRBJ1-1,CASSEIGRLNTEAFF
TRBV6-5,14,TRBJ2-1,CASGLAGVNNEQFF
TRBV11-3,16,TRBJ2-7,CASSQGRGASSYEQYF
TRBV6-5,12,TRBJ1-2,CASSRLNYGYTF
TRBV6-5,15,TRBJ2-7,CASSYSIGGRDEQYF
TRBV5-1,16,TRBJ2-2,CASSQAGGPSTGELFF
TRBV5-5,14,TRBJ1-2,CASSLGSHREGYTF
TRBV7-2,14,TRBJ2-3,CASSRDYFTDTQYF
TRBV7-2,15,TRBJ2-6,CASSRQGSGANVLTF
TRBV19,17,TRBJ2-7,CASSPPTGTGSLGEQYF
TRBV25-1,16,TRBJ2-2,CASSDPRSGVTGELFF
TRBV27,16,TRBJ2-3,CASSSLGGGVTDTQYF
TRBV9,12,TRBJ1-1,CASSREGAEAFF
TRBV11-2,13,TRBJ1-2,CASSPGTDYGYTF
TRBV15,14,TRBJ2-3,CATSSGHGTDTQYF
TRBV5-3,14,TRBJ1-2,CARIFSGSRDGYTF
TRBV7-6,16,TRBJ2-3,CASSLGTLRVADTQYF
TRBV24-1,13,TRBJ1-2,CATSEGDRAGYTF
TRBV5-4,12,TRBJ2-3,CASSLNTDTQYF
TRBV6-2/TRBV6-3,16,TRBJ2-2,CASSSGTGLITGELFF
TRBV19,15,TRBJ1-2,CASSSNRGNDYGYTF
TRBV5-6,15,TRBJ2-3,CASSLGGLGPGAQYF
TRBV18,13,TRBJ1-1,CASSPDAGTEAFF
TRBV11-2,14,TRBJ1-6,CASSPGAMASPLHF
TRBV19,13,TRBJ1-1,CASSRGENTEAFF
TRBV6-5,14,TRBJ1-4,CASRSVATNEKLFF